The 30 T cell receptor beta chains reported below all come from one sample, sequenced in a study of blood T cell repertoires in COVID-19. Measured with immunoSEQ multiplex PCR; TCRdb has only the in-frame clones, and not every one. The data hold a few hundred thousand clones, with around 87% observed a single time. Sequenced: peripheral blood. Source of these receptors: a woman between 45 and 60 years old with acute or convalescent COVID-19.

Comments on this clone: One junction end disagrees with the germline gene, perhaps due to a read error. The rearrangement joins TRBV6-5 to TRBJ1-2, with 9 bases lining up with TRBD1. CDR1 is MNHEY, CDR2 SVGAGI, per germline. The CDR3 runs 13 residues. CDR3 region: CASNYGTGNGYTF. The CDR3 bases are TGTGCCAGCAATTACGGGACAGGGAATGGCTACACCTTC.

This chain joins TRBV4-1 and TRBJ1-6; 7 positions match TRBD1. CDR3 length equals 17 residues. Unmatched junction bases numbered 7, after V lost 0 bases and J lost 5 bases. Germline V gives CDR1 MGHRA, CDR2 YSYEKL. The CDR3 is CASSQDSSGTDNSPLHF. In nucleotides, the CDR3 is TGCGCCAGCAGCCAAGACTCGTCCGGGACAGATAATTCACCCCTCCACTTT.

The DNA for the CDR3 is TGCGCCAGCAGTGATAAGACAATTGAACCACAGTACTTC. The encoded protein is CASSDKTIEPQYF. The chain employs TRBV10-2 and TRBJ2-7; no clear D. V lost 3 bases and J lost 10, with 16 bases in between. Germline V gene data show CDR1 as WSHSY and CDR2 as SAAADI. CDR3 length: 13 amino acids.

The chain carries TRBV7-9 and TRBJ1-6; 9 bases fit TRBD1. The ends lost 11 bases at V and 10 bases at J; junction bases unmatched: 12. This CDR3 spans 14 amino acids. Germline CDR1 and CDR2: SEHNR and FQNEAQ (reference sequence). The CDR3 sequence: CAATGTGSGSPLHF. CDR3 coding DNA: TGTGCCGCAACCGGGACAGGGAGTGGATCACCCCTCCACTTT.

The V and J genes are TRBV27 and TRBJ2-3, with a possible D match to TRBD2 (5 bases). The CDR3 consists of 11 residues. V lost 8 bases and J lost 5, with 8 bases in between. Per germline, CDR1 MNHEY and CDR2 SMNVEV (reference sequence). The CDR3 loop reads CASADLDTQYF. The CDR3 nucleotides are TGTGCCAGCGCGGACTTAGATACGCAGTATTTT.

The chain uses TRBV5-1 and TRBJ2-1; D might be TRBD1 or TRBD2, each matching 5 bases. Germline assignment: CDR1 SGHRS and CDR2 YFSETQ. V was pared by 4 bases and J by 6 bases, with 14 bases between. CDR3 size: 14 residues. CDR3 region: CASSMGPAANEQFF. The CDR3 bases are TGCGCCAGCAGCATGGGACCGGCGGCCAATGAGCAGTTCTTC.

In its sample, this clone was seen once. The chain combines TRBV19 with TRBJ1-6; perhaps TRBD1 as D (6 bases). V was trimmed by 4 bases and J by 11 bases, leaving 18 bases between them. CDR1 and CDR2 from the germline V gene are LNHDA and SQIVND (reference sequence). This CDR3 has 15 amino acids. The CDR3 nucleotides read TGTGCCAGTAGTAGGGGGGGCATGTCGTCTACACCCCTCCACTTT. Its translation: CASSRGGMSSTPLHF.

V usage is TRBV6-6 and J usage is TRBJ2-7; a weak D match, TRBD1 (5 bases). V gave up 5 bases and J gave up 6 bases, with 14 bases separating them. There are 13 residues in the CDR3. In germline, CDR1 is MNHNY, CDR2 SVGAGI (reference sequence). The CDR3 reads CASSITDSPEQYF. CDR3 DNA: TGTGCCAGCAGTATTACAGACAGCCCCGAGCAGTACTTC.

The chain couples TRBV18 to TRBJ1-3, with TRBD1 matching 7 bases. V dropped 1 base and J dropped 0; count of bases not matched to a gene: 3. This CDR3 contains 16 residues. In germline, CDR1 is KGHSH, CDR2 LQKENI. The CDR3 protein is CASSPRDRTSGNTIYF. In nucleotides, the CDR3 is TGTGCCAGCTCACCACGGGACAGAACCTCTGGAAACACCATATATTTT.

Written as DNA, the CDR3 is TGTGCCATCAGTGGGCTAGCGGGGGTCTACAATGAGCAGTTCTTC. Translated: CAISGLAGVYNEQFF. V gene TRBV10-3 combines with J gene TRBJ2-1; 10 bases map to TRBD2. Germline CDR1 and CDR2: ENHRY and SYGVKD. V was pared by 4 bases and J by 3 bases, with 3 bases of the junction left unmatched. This CDR3 contains 15 residues.

Written as DNA, the CDR3 is TGTGCCAGTAGTACAGACCAGGGGAGACGGAACACCATATATTTT. Protein product: CASSTDQGRRNTIYF. This sequence joins TRBV19 and TRBJ1-3, with D possibly TRBD1 on 6 matching bases. The length of the CDR3 is 15 residues. Germline CDR1 LNHDA, CDR2 SQIVND (reference sequence). Between the trimmed V and J ends, which lost 4 bases and 7 bases, there was a span of 17 bases.

The chain has TRBV28 and TRBJ2-7; D not certain. V lost 4 bases and J 2 bases, leaving 6 bases between the germline ends. Germline loops: CDR1 MDHEN, CDR2 SYDVKM. This CDR3 contains 12 residues. DNA of the CDR3: TGTGCCAGCAGTTCAGTCACCTACGAGCAGTACTTC. Translation gives CASSSVTYEQYF.

This chain links TRBV4-1 with TRBJ1-6; 7 bases fit TRBD1. J was trimmed by 0 bases and V by 2 bases; bases with no gene match: 4. Germline assignment: CDR1 MGHRA and CDR2 YSYEKL. This CDR3 has 17 amino acids. The CDR3: CASSQQDRSSYNSPLHF. The DNA for the CDR3 is TGCGCCAGCAGCCAACAGGACAGGAGCTCCTATAATTCACCCCTCCACTTT.

The rearrangement links TRBV9 to TRBJ2-5; 9 bases align to TRBD1. Per germline, CDR1 SGDLS and CDR2 YYNGEE. V lost 4 bases and J lost 5; bases outside the gene matches: 6. The CDR3 contains 14 residues. The CDR3 DNA sequence: TGTGCCAGCAGCATACAGGGGGCTAGTGAGACCCAGTACTTC. Amino acids: CASSIQGASETQYF.

This chain links TRBV30 with TRBJ1-2; D unresolved. The V gene lost 2 bases and the J gene lost 8 bases, with 15 bases spanning the gap. The CDR3 length is 13 residues. Germline CDR1 GTSNPN, CDR2 SVGIG (reference sequence). The CDR3 DNA reads as TGTGCCTGGAGTCCCCAAGCCACCCGGGGCTACACCTTC. Protein product: CAWSPQATRGYTF.

The rearrangement uses TRBV12-5 and TRBJ2-5; 7 nucleotides line up with TRBD2. Germline values: CDR1 LGHNT, CDR2 FRNRAP. Losses at the gene ends were 4 bases for V and 3 bases for J; bases not matched to a gene: 8. The CDR3 is 15 amino acids. The CDR3 is CASGSGLAGKETQYF. The CDR3 DNA sequence: TGTGCTAGTGGTTCGGGATTAGCGGGTAAAGAGACCCAGTACTTC. The complete variable domain, with remaining parts taken from reference TRBV12-5 and TRBJ2-5, reads DARVTQTPRHKVTEMGQEVTMRCQPILGHNTVFWYRQTMMQGLELLAYFRNRAPLDDSGMPKDRFSAEMPDATLATLKIQPSEPRDSAVYFCASGSGLAGKETQYFGPGTRLLVL.

This clone was seen just once. The genes are TRBV5-1 and TRBJ2-2; TRBD1 matches 7 bases. In germline, CDR1 is SGHRS, CDR2 YFSETQ. Trimming at V came to 1 base and at J to 6 bases, leaving 6 bases not matched to a gene. This CDR3 is built from 15 residues. In nucleotides, the CDR3 is TGCGCCAGCAGCTTGAGAAGGGGGCAAGCCGGGGAGCTGTTTTTT. The encoded protein is CASSLRRGQAGELFF.

This chain connects TRBV2 to TRBJ2-7, with TRBD1 identical over 8 bases. The CDR3 covers 12 residues. CDR1 SNHLY and CDR2 FYNNEI come from the germline V gene. J gave up 8 bases and V 3 bases, and 3 bases lay outside the gene matches. CDR3 residues: CASSDTGGQQYF. The DNA for the CDR3 is TGTGCCAGCAGTGATACAGGGGGGCAGCAGTACTTC.

The chain couples TRBV30 to TRBJ2-7; D may be TRBD2 (6 bases). V was pared by 2 bases and J by 4 bases, with 9 bases between. Germline CDR1 GTSNPN, CDR2 SVGIG (reference sequence). The CDR3 totals 12 residues. The CDR3 is CAWSRLAYEQYF. DNA of the CDR3: TGTGCCTGGAGTAGGCTAGCGTACGAGCAGTACTTC.

The chain recombines TRBV7-9 with TRBJ1-4; 12 positions match TRBD1. Trimming took 4 bases from V and 8 from J; bases not matched to a gene: 8. Looked up from germline, CDR1 is SEHNR and CDR2 is FQNEAQ (reference sequence). The CDR3 sequence is 16 residues long. The DNA for the CDR3 is TGTGCCAGCAGCTCTAGCTCCGGGACAGGGGGCGAAAAACTGTTTTTT. It yields the protein CASSSSSGTGGEKLFF.

This chain joins TRBV19 and TRBJ2-3; tentatively, D is TRBD2 (5 bases). CDR3 length: 16 residues. Trimming left V 5 bases short and J 2 bases short, with 17 bases between. Germline values: CDR1 LNHDA, CDR2 SQIVND (reference sequence). Here the CDR3 reads CASSPTSGPNTDTQYF. For the CDR3, the DNA is TGTGCCAGTAGTCCAACCAGCGGTCCAAACACAGATACGCAGTATTTT.

J is TRBJ2-3 and V is TRBV5-1; D unresolved. The CDR3 runs to 13 residues. Germline V gene lookup returns CDR1 SGHRS and CDR2 YFSETQ. The V end was cut by 2 bases, the J end by 3 bases, with 7 bases between. This CDR3 is CASSLPGTDTQYF. In DNA, the CDR3 is TGCGCCAGCAGCTTACCCGGGACAGATACGCAGTATTTT.

V usage is TRBV12-3 or TRBV12-4 and J usage is TRBJ1-1; 9 bases fit TRBD1. V trimming: 5 bases; J trimming: 3 bases; junction bases outside the gene matches: 1. This CDR3 region has 13 residues. CDR3 coding DNA: TGTGCCAGCAGTAGGACAGGGGACACTGAAGCTTTCTTT. Its translation is CASSRTGDTEAFF.

This chain uses TRBV11-3 with TRBJ2-1, with TRBD1 matching over 11 bases. Germline CDR1 is SGHNT and CDR2 is YENEEA. The CDR3 has 14 residues. V shed 5 bases, J shed 8 bases, and the junction held 5 bases outside the gene matches. The CDR3 reads CASSPGQGVDEQFF. The CDR3 coding sequence is TGTGCCAGCAGCCCGGGACAGGGGGTAGATGAGCAGTTCTTC.

This rearrangement joins TRBV9 to TRBJ1-3, with 8 bases lining up with TRBD1. The CDR3 is 17 residues long. The ends lost 2 bases at V and 3 bases at J; junction bases unmatched: 10. CDR1 and CDR2 from the germline V gene are SGDLS and YYNGEE. The CDR3 protein is CASSVGQGGAFGNTIYF. CDR3 DNA: TGTGCCAGCAGCGTCGGACAGGGCGGAGCATTTGGAAACACCATATATTTT.

The chain employs TRBV6-6 and TRBJ1-2; D is ambiguous. CDR3 length: 15 residues. Per germline, CDR1 MNHNY and CDR2 SVGAGI (reference sequence). Trimming removed 0 bases at V and 3 bases at J, with 11 bases between. CDR3 DNA: TGTGCCAGCAGTTACTCGCCCACAGACCACTATGGCTACACCTTC. Translated: CASSYSPTDHYGYTF.

The rearrangement links TRBV2 to TRBJ1-4; D unclear. Trimming took off 6 bases at V and 8 bases at J, with 13 bases between the two ends. Germline loops: CDR1 SNHLY, CDR2 FYNNEI. CDR3 length: 13 residues. Here the CDR3 DNA reads TGTGCCAGCAGGCTTTTCGGCGGGGAAAAACTGTTTTTT. Its translation: CASRLFGGEKLFF.

The gene calls are TRBV2 and TRBJ2-3; 9 bases align to TRBD2. The CDR3 length is 14 residues. V was clipped by 7 bases and J by 0 bases; unmatched bases: 2. Germline CDR1 is SNHLY and CDR2 is FYNNEI. CDR3 coding DNA: TGTGCCAGCACTCTAGCGGGGAGCACAGATACGCAGTATTTT. Translated, it gives CASTLAGSTDTQYF.

This sequence joins TRBV18 and TRBJ1-1, with D tentatively TRBD1 (5 bases). The germline V gene encodes CDR1 KGHSH and CDR2 LQKENI. The CDR3 is 12 residues long. V lost 3 bases, J lost 8 bases, and 10 bases lay in between. The CDR3 reads CASSPQTEEAFF. The CDR3 DNA is TGTGCCAGCTCACCCCAGACAGAAGAAGCTTTCTTT.

This chain connects TRBV25-1 to TRBJ1-1; possible D gene TRBD1, 5 bases. Looked up from germline, CDR1 is MGHDK and CDR2 is SYGVNS. V was trimmed by 0 bases and J by 4 bases, leaving 15 bases between them. The CDR3 contains 16 residues. This CDR3 reads CASSEYSAGIVTEAFF. As DNA, the CDR3 is TGTGCCAGCAGTGAATATTCGGCAGGGATAGTCACTGAAGCTTTCTTT. Using reference TRBV25-1 and TRBJ1-1 for the parts outside the CDR3, the full variable domain is EADIYQTPRYLVIGTGKKITLECSQTMGHDKMYWYQQDPGMELHLIHYSYGVNSTEKGDLSSESTVSRIRTEHFPLTLESARPSHTSQYLCASSEYSAGIVTEAFFGQGTRLTVV.